These 12 T cell receptor beta chains came from one sample sequenced in a study of T-cell reconstitution after alpha-beta-depleted transplantation in children. The TCRbeta library incorporated unique molecular identifiers. TCRdb re-analysed the PCR reads in MiXCR, keeping a single row per CDR3 protein. Among under 85,000 distinct CDR3 sequences listed, less than 20% were seen once. This specimen consisted of PBMCs, mostly from graft donor cells, obtained 360 days after TCRalphabeta/CD19-depleted stem cell transplant. Source of these receptors: a male patient aged 2-15 years who had a stem cell transplant for acute lymphoblastic leukemia, so the T cells may come from the graft donor.

This clonotype was observed many times. The chain combines TRBV20-1 with TRBJ2-6; the D is unclear. Germline CDR1 and CDR2: DFQATT and SNEGSKA (reference sequence). The V end lost 3 bases, the J end lost 4 bases, and 10 bases lay between the germline ends. This CDR3 has 14 amino acids. This CDR3 reads CSARPFPGANVLTF. CDR3 in DNA: TGCAGTGCTAGGCCCTTCCCCGGGGCCAACGTCCTGACTTTC.

This chain connects TRBV3-1 to TRBJ1-1, with D unresolved. Germline V gives CDR1 LGHDT, CDR2 YNNKEL (reference sequence). This CDR3 region has 15 residues. The V and J ends lost 0 bases and 7 bases respectively, with 15 bases between them. The CDR3 DNA is TGTGCCAGCAGCCAAGATTTCGGGTTTGGGTTTGAAGCTTTCTTT. Translation: CASSQDFGFGFEAFF.

This chain uses TRBV7-9 with TRBJ2-5; D possibly matches TRBD1 or TRBD2 (5 bases each). Germline CDR1 and CDR2: SEHNR and FQNEAQ (reference sequence). CDR3 size: 14 residues. V was pared by 10 bases and J by 4 bases, with 19 bases between. For the CDR3, the DNA is TGTGCCACCAGAGGGACGATGGAAGGAGAGACCCAGTACTTC. Protein sequence: CATRGTMEGETQYF.

There are a few counts of this clonotype. The chain recombines TRBV6-5 with TRBJ2-3; TRBD2 agrees at 11 bases. The V gene's germline CDR1 is MNHEY and CDR2 SVGAGI. The CDR3 has 18 residues. With V trimmed by 5 bases and J by 3 bases, 13 bases remained unmatched. The CDR3 is CASSVLAGASLRTDTQYF. DNA of the CDR3: TGTGCCAGCAGTGTACTAGCGGGAGCCTCCCTAAGGACAGATACGCAGTATTTT.

The J gene is TRBJ2-1, the V gene TRBV3-1; weak D call: TRBD2 (5 bases). CDR1 is LGHDT and CDR2 is YNNKEL in the germline V gene (reference sequence). The CDR3 is 11 amino acids. V lost 6 bases, J lost 10 bases, and 10 bases lay in between. The chain's CDR3 is CASSHRREQFF. The CDR3 coding sequence is TGTGCCAGCAGTCATCGGAGGGAGCAGTTCTTC.

This clonotype was detected only a few times. The chain has TRBV5-1 and TRBJ2-2; 9 positions match TRBD2. Germline V lookup: CDR1 SGHRS, CDR2 YFSETQ. V trimming: 2 bases; J trimming: 7 bases; junction bases outside the gene matches: 9. This CDR3 spans 16 amino acids. CDR3: CASSFGASGIGGELFF. DNA for the CDR3: TGCGCCAGCAGCTTTGGGGCTAGCGGGATCGGCGGGGAGCTGTTTTTT. Drawing the rest from reference TRBV5-1 and TRBJ2-2, the complete variable domain is KAGVTQTPRYLIKTRGQQVTLSCSPISGHRSVSWYQQTPGQGLQFLFEYFSETQRNKGNFPGRFSGRQFSNSRSEMNVSTLELGDSALYLCASSFGASGIGGELFFGEGSRLTVL.

For the CDR3, the DNA is TGTGCCAGCACCTTTCAGGGGGGAGGAAGTTGGGAGCAGTACTTC. This gives the protein CASTFQGGGSWEQYF. The J gene is TRBJ2-7, the V gene TRBV5-6, with D possibly matching TRBD1 (7 bases). The V gene lost 6 bases and the J gene lost 7 bases, with 23 bases spanning the gap. Germline loops: CDR1 SGHDT, CDR2 YYEEEE. The CDR3 runs to 15 residues.

The table lists this clonotype with a few counts. J is TRBJ2-7 and V is TRBV28; D is possibly TRBD1 (6 bases). The CDR3 runs 15 residues. Germline V gene data show CDR1 as MDHEN and CDR2 as SYDVKM. Trimming removed 2 bases from V and 0 bases from J, with 11 bases in between. As DNA, the CDR3 is TGTGCCAGCAGTTTAGGGTCGACAGGCTCCTACGAGCAGTACTTC. This encodes CASSLGSTGSYEQYF.

This rearrangement joins TRBV4-2 to TRBJ2-3; no firm D call. The CDR3 loop spans 17 amino acids. Per the germline V gene, CDR1 is LGHNA and CDR2 is YNFKEQ. V lost 0 bases, J lost 0 bases, and 13 bases lay in between. The CDR3 DNA follows: TGTGCCAGCAGCCAAGATCAAGGCCGGTTCAGCACAGATACGCAGTATTTT. Amino acids: CASSQDQGRFSTDTQYF.

This clonotype was recorded a few times. CDR3 DNA: TGCAGTGCTAGAGTGACAGGGGGCCTAGATACGCAGTATTTT. It translates to CSARVTGGLDTQYF. The chain links TRBV20-1 to TRBJ2-3; TRBD1 agrees at 10 bases. The J segment lost 5 bases and the V segment lost 1 base, leaving 3 bases of the junction unmatched. CDR3 size: 14 residues. CDR1 is DFQATT and CDR2 is SNEGSKA in the germline V gene (reference sequence).

The chain recombines TRBV5-1 with TRBJ2-3; possible D gene TRBD2, 5 bases. The V end was cut by 4 bases, the J end by 2 bases, with 17 bases between. The germline V gene encodes CDR1 SGHRS and CDR2 YFSETQ. CDR3 length: 16 amino acids. Written as DNA, the CDR3 is TGCGCCAGCAGCACGACCCGGGGAAGCCCCACAGATACGCAGTATTTT. Translation: CASSTTRGSPTDTQYF.

The V call is TRBV11-2, the J call TRBJ2-1; the match to TRBD2 covers 9 bases. CDR3 length equals 15 residues. The junction had 9 bases not matched to a gene; V was cut back by 6 bases and J by 6 bases. Germline V gene lookup returns CDR1 SGHAT and CDR2 FQNNGV. The CDR3 bases are TGTGCCAGCAGAATTATCAGCGGGAGGAGCAATGAGCAGTTCTTC. Residues: CASRIISGRSNEQFF.